The 19 T cell receptor beta chains listed next were all sequenced from one sample in a study of beta chain features in type 1 diabetes. TCRB transcripts that were expressed got sequenced, as all of the isolated RNA had been reverse transcribed. Only in-frame clones appear in the TCRdb table, and some are missing; sequencing was by immunoSEQ multiplex PCR. Of under 450,000 clones listed, approximately 15% are singletons. Sample: naive CD4+ T cells from blood. The source of these receptors is a young man in good health.

Comment on this clone: Other DNA sequences from this sample encode an identical CDR3 as well. Here the CDR3 reads CAWSRVNTEAFF. CDR3 bases: TGTGCCTGGAGTCGTGTGAACACTGAAGCTTTCTTT. The chain joins TRBV30 to TRBJ1-1; D gene uncertain. Between the trimmed V and J ends, which lost 2 bases and 0 bases, there was a span of 4 bases. CDR1 and CDR2 from the germline V gene are GTSNPN and SVGIG (reference sequence). The CDR3 is 12 residues long.

The CDR3 reads CSGLAGTDTQYF. In DNA form, the CDR3 reads TGCAGCGGACTAGCAGGCACAGATACGCAGTATTTT. The chain carries TRBV29-1 and TRBJ2-3, with TRBD2 matching 7 bases. Trimming cost V 7 bases and J 1 base; bases outside gene matches: 2. Germline V gene data show CDR1 as SQVTM and CDR2 as ANQGSEA. The CDR3 covers 12 residues.

The CDR3: CASSRTGLIQETQYF. CDR3 bases: TGTGCCAGTAGTAGAACAGGTTTAATACAAGAGACCCAGTACTTC. The chain has TRBV19 and TRBJ2-5; D might be TRBD1 (5 bases). Trimming shortened V by 4 bases and J by 2 bases, and 14 bases separated the two germline ends. Germline V gene lookup returns CDR1 LNHDA and CDR2 SQIVND (reference sequence). This CDR3 has 15 amino acids.

V usage is TRBV7-2 and J usage is TRBJ1-4; D gene uncertain. There are 13 residues in the CDR3. V gave up 5 bases and J gave up 11 bases, with 15 bases separating them. The germline V gene encodes CDR1 SGHTA and CDR2 FQGNSA. The CDR3 region is CASSASVLGKLFF. The CDR3 DNA reads TGTGCCAGCAGCGCCTCCGTACTCGGGAAACTGTTTTTT.

The sample holds a few counts of this clone. V gene TRBV18 combines with J gene TRBJ2-5; D not resolved. Trimming took off 6 bases at V and 5 bases at J, with 19 bases between the two ends. The CDR3 runs 15 residues. Germline V gene lookup returns CDR1 KGHSH and CDR2 LQKENI. CDR3 DNA sequence: TGTGCCAGCTCCCCGTTCTCCGCCTCGAGGGAGACCCAGTACTTC. Residues: CASSPFSASRETQYF. Drawing the rest from reference TRBV18 and TRBJ2-5, the complete variable domain is NAGVMQNPRHLVRRRGQEARLRCSPMKGHSHVYWYRQLPEEGLKFMVYLQKENIIDESGMPKERFSAEFPKEGPSILRIQQVVRGDSAAYFCASSPFSASRETQYFGPGTRLLVL.

This sequence joins TRBV19 and TRBJ2-1; 9 nucleotides line up with TRBD2. The CDR3 totals 16 residues. Germline V gene sequence: CDR1 LNHDA, CDR2 SQIVND (reference sequence). Germline trimming cut 0 bases from V and 7 bases from J; bases unmatched to any gene: 7. The CDR3 DNA sequence: TGTGCCAGTAGTATAGATCTCCCGCTAGCGGGAAATGAGCAGTTCTTC. It specifies CASSIDLPLAGNEQFF.

A few counts support this clone. Other DNA sequences from this sample encode an identical CDR3 as well. This chain uses TRBV9 with TRBJ2-5; 7 nucleotides align to TRBD1. Germline V gene data show CDR1 as SGDLS and CDR2 as YYNGEE. The CDR3 contains 14 residues. The ends lost 0 bases at V and 4 bases at J; junction bases unmatched: 3. The DNA for the CDR3 is TGTGCCAGCAGCGTAGGAGGGGGCCCAGAGACCCAGTACTTC. The encoded protein is CASSVGGGPETQYF.

Comments on this clone: Other DNA variants within this sample encode the same CDR3. This sequence joins TRBV9 and TRBJ2-7; D might be TRBD1 or TRBD2, each matching 6 bases. With 0 bases removed from V and 1 base from J, the gap between germline ends came to 8 bases. From germline, CDR1 is SGDLS and CDR2 YYNGEE. The CDR3 runs to 14 residues. The CDR3 nucleotides read TGTGCCAGCAGCGTAGCGGGGGCATCCTACGAGCAGTACTTC. Protein: CASSVAGASYEQYF.

This chain joins TRBV15 and TRBJ2-5, with D perhaps matching TRBD1 (6 bases). The CDR3 length is 13 residues. V was clipped by 5 bases and J by 5 bases, with 12 bases between them. From germline, CDR1 is LNHNV and CDR2 YYDKDF (reference sequence). The CDR3 DNA is TGTGCCACCAGCCTTGACAGGCTCGAGACCCAGTACTTC. Translated, it gives CATSLDRLETQYF.

The gene calls are TRBV28 and TRBJ2-5; D is undetermined. The V and J ends lost 6 bases and 1 base respectively, with 3 bases between them. From germline, CDR1 is MDHEN and CDR2 SYDVKM. The CDR3 totals 11 residues. In nucleotides, the CDR3 is TGTGCCAGCAGAAGCCAAGAGACCCAGTACTTC. As protein: CASRSQETQYF.

This clone came up a few times. This chain uses TRBV29-1 with TRBJ2-3; D might be TRBD2 (6 bases). The V gene's germline CDR1 is SQVTM and CDR2 ANQGSEA. The CDR3 length is 13 residues. Trimming left V 6 bases short and J 3 bases short, with 13 bases between. The CDR3 loop reads CSVGLRQTDTQYF. DNA of the CDR3: TGCAGCGTAGGACTACGCCAGACAGATACGCAGTATTTT.

V gene TRBV7-9 combines with J gene TRBJ1-2; tentatively, D is TRBD1 (5 bases). The CDR3 consists of 16 residues. Germline V gene data show CDR1 as SEHNR and CDR2 as FQNEAQ (reference sequence). V lost 5 bases, J lost 3 bases, and 19 bases lay in between. CDR3 in DNA: TGTGCCAGCAGCGGTTTAGGCGGGGCCAACTACTATGGCTACACCTTC. This gives the protein CASSGLGGANYYGYTF.

This sequence joins TRBV9 and TRBJ2-1; 7 bases align to TRBD2. The J segment lost 9 bases and the V segment lost 1 base, leaving 7 bases of the junction unmatched. The CDR3 runs 14 residues. CDR1 and CDR2 from the germline V gene are SGDLS and YYNGEE. The CDR3 region has the DNA TGTGCCAGCAGCGTACGGCGGGAGCAGGGTGAGCAGTTCTTC. Its protein is CASSVRREQGEQFF.

In this sample, this clone turned up a few times. The J gene is TRBJ1-1, the V gene TRBV11-1, with D perhaps matching TRBD1 (6 bases). Germline lookup yields CDR1 SGHAT and CDR2 FQDESV (reference sequence). This CDR3 is 14 amino acids long. The ends were cut back, 7 bases at V and 4 bases at J, with 16 bases in the middle. The CDR3 region has the DNA TGTGCCAGCACCCCCTCAGGGGTAGGCACTGAAGCTTTCTTT. This gives the protein CASTPSGVGTEAFF.

This chain joins TRBV5-1 and TRBJ2-5; unclear D gene. The CDR3 length is 12 residues. With 0 bases removed from V and 5 bases from J, the gap between germline ends came to 5 bases. CDR1 and CDR2 from the germline V gene are SGHRS and YFSETQ. CDR3: CASSLAMETQYF. CDR3 DNA sequence: TGCGCCAGCAGCTTGGCCATGGAGACCCAGTACTTC.

The sample holds a few counts of this clone. CDR3 sequence reads: CASSSTGQGNTGELFF. In DNA, the CDR3 is TGTGCCAGCAGCTCTACGGGACAGGGAAACACCGGGGAGCTGTTTTTT. V usage is TRBV9 and J usage is TRBJ2-2; 9 bases fit TRBD1. Trimming took 4 bases from V and 2 from J; bases not matched to a gene: 6. Per the germline V gene, CDR1 is SGDLS and CDR2 is YYNGEE. This CDR3 spans 16 amino acids.

The rearrangement joins TRBV29-1 to TRBJ2-3; D ambiguous. Germline V gene lookup returns CDR1 SQVTM and CDR2 ANQGSEA. The CDR3 is made up of 13 amino acids. Trimming took off 5 bases at V and 1 base at J, with 10 bases between the two ends. CDR3 amino acids: CSVSGSRTDTQYF. The CDR3 DNA reads TGCAGCGTTTCCGGGTCCCGCACAGATACGCAGTATTTT.

This clone has more than one count but fewer than ten. The CDR3 region is CASSSRRVVGGTDTQYF. DNA for the CDR3: TGTGCCAGCAGCTCCCGAAGGGTTGTGGGGGGAACAGATACGCAGTATTTT. The gene calls are TRBV7-2 and TRBJ2-3; maybe TRBD2 (6 bases). Trimming removed 4 bases at V and 3 bases at J, with 20 bases between. Germline loops: CDR1 SGHTA, CDR2 FQGNSA. The CDR3 is made up of 17 amino acids.

J is TRBJ2-7 and V is TRBV5-4, with D tentatively TRBD1 (7 bases). This CDR3 region has 15 residues. Germline V gene data show CDR1 as SGHNT and CDR2 as YYREEE (reference sequence). The ends were cut back, 1 base at V and 3 bases at J, with 14 bases in the middle. The CDR3, as DNA: TGTGCCAGCAGCTTGAGAGGGCAGGGGGGCTACGAGCAGTACTTC. It is translated as CASSLRGQGGYEQYF.